This T cell receptor beta chain was found in a study of a mutant IDH1 vaccine in newly diagnosed glioma. Whole-study context: Either 4-6 weeks after radiotherapy alone or alongside temozolomide, vaccination was begun. Patients had received radiotherapy, temozolomide, or both previously, most receiving both. General study results and limits: Detectable vaccine-induced immune responses arose in approximately 93% of patients.

Profiled with immunoSEQ multiplex PCR; TCRdb holds only in-frame clones, not every one. The table has about 25,000 clones, about three quarters seen once; the top ten hold almost 9.5%. Germline V gives CDR1 GTSNPN, CDR2 SVGIG (reference sequence). This CDR3 is 14 amino acids long. V gave up 4 bases and J gave up 4 bases, with 13 bases separating them. Notes on this clone: Its specificity is not known.

Stated time point: week 5, during vaccination. Topical imiquimod accompanied each vaccine dose, which consisted of 300 ug of mutant IDH1 20-mer peptide. Sequenced material: PBMCs, taken from a glioma patient whose treatment included an IDH1 peptide vaccine. The TCR comes from a man aged 40-50 years with glioma. The rearrangement uses TRBV30 and TRBJ2-2, with D perhaps matching TRBD2 (6 bases). For the CDR3, the DNA is TGTGCCTGGAACCTCGGGAGAGCCACCGGGGAGCTGTTTTTT. This translates into CAWNLGRATGELFF.